These 29 T cell receptor beta chains originate from one sample sequenced in a study of T cells in localized non-small cell lung cancer (dated by TCRdb to 2018 to 2020). Libraries were made using the immunoSEQ multiplex PCR assay. Here the immuneACCESS table is served through TCRdb, limited to in-frame sequences with V and J called. Missing clones are a known gap in these copies; in checked studies unresolved V genes cover under half, and the rest lacks a known reason. The sample table records some 26,000 clones; around 90% of these occur just once. The top ten constitute about 3% of the sample. Sequences were derived from peripheral blood, sampled before any cancer treatment. Every receptor here comes from a woman aged 18-49 years with stage I lung adenocarcinoma.

This sequence joins TRBV18 and TRBJ2-5; D could derive from TRBD1 or TRBD2 (5 bases each). Germline V gives CDR1 KGHSH, CDR2 LQKENI. Trimming took 4 bases from V and 3 from J, leaving 9 bases between them. This CDR3 is 13 amino acids long. The CDR3 DNA reads as TGTGCCAGCTCACGGGGGATGGAAGAGACCCAGTACTTC. This sequence encodes CASSRGMEETQYF.

J is TRBJ1-5 and V is TRBV7-8; a possible D gene is TRBD1 (6 bases). V was pared by 5 bases and J by 4 bases, with 6 bases between. Looked up from germline, CDR1 is SGHVS and CDR2 is FQNEAQ. The CDR3 totals 12 residues. The CDR3 nucleotides read TGTGCCAGCAGCACAGGGAATCAGCCCCAGCATTTT. Protein sequence: CASSTGNQPQHF.

The rearrangement joins TRBV28 to TRBJ1-5; tentative D call: TRBD1 (6 bases). Germline V gene data show CDR1 as MDHEN and CDR2 as SYDVKM. The CDR3 is 15 amino acids. The V gene lost 4 bases and the J gene lost 7 bases, with 17 bases spanning the gap. The CDR3 spells CASSSQIQGRQPQHF. As DNA, the CDR3 is TGTGCCAGCAGTTCCCAGATACAGGGACGGCAGCCCCAGCATTTT.

The chain carries TRBV7-2 and TRBJ1-1; D remains ambiguous. The V end lost 4 bases, the J end lost 2 bases, and 14 bases lay between the germline ends. The CDR3 covers 15 residues. CDR1 is SGHTA and CDR2 is FQGNSA in the germline V gene. CDR3 sequence reads: CASSSIPSLNTEAFF. The CDR3 DNA reads TGTGCCAGCAGCTCGATTCCATCACTAAACACTGAAGCTTTCTTT.

This chain connects TRBV7-9 to TRBJ2-3, with TRBD2 matching over 7 bases. Germline lookup yields CDR1 SEHNR and CDR2 FQNEAQ (reference sequence). CDR3 length: 16 amino acids. V was pared by 2 bases and J by 3 bases, with 8 bases of the junction left unmatched. DNA of the CDR3: TGTGCCAGCAGCTTAAACCTAGCGGAGGTAACAGATACGCAGTATTTT. Its protein product is CASSLNLAEVTDTQYF. The full variable domain, completed using reference TRBV7-9 and TRBJ2-3, is DTGVSQNPRHKITKRGQNVTFRCDPISEHNRLYWYRQTLGQGPEFLTYFQNEAQLEKSRLLSDRFSAERPKGSFSTLEIQRTEQGDSAMYLCASSLNLAEVTDTQYFGPGTRLTVL.

J is TRBJ1-1 and V is TRBV21-1. TRBV21-1 is assigned pseudogene status. This CDR3 comprises 13 residues. The CDR3 sequence: CASSKEGFTEAFF. The CDR3 coding sequence is TGTGCCAGCAGCAAGGAGGGTTTCACTGAAGCTTTCTTT.

The chain joins TRBV14 to TRBJ2-5, with D unclear. V was cut by 4 bases and J by 4 bases, with 19 bases left in between. Germline V gives CDR1 SGHDN, CDR2 FVKESK. This CDR3 region has 16 residues. CDR3 sequence (DNA): TGTGCCAGCAGCCCCGGAGCTCCCGGACCCCCAGAGACCCAGTACTTC. This sequence encodes CASSPGAPGPPETQYF.

The chain uses TRBV7-9 and TRBJ2-5, with 8 bases aligning to TRBD1. V dropped 6 bases and J dropped 4; count of bases not matched to a gene: 4. The CDR3 runs to 13 residues. From germline, CDR1 is SEHNR and CDR2 FQNEAQ (reference sequence). The CDR3 sequence is CASRPDRGETQYF. CDR3 nucleotide sequence: TGTGCCAGCAGACCCGACAGGGGAGAGACCCAGTACTTC.

CDR3 coding DNA: TGCGCCAGCAGTCAATCGAAATGGAGGAAGGAGTACTACAATGAGCAGTTCTTC. Encoded protein: CASSQSKWRKEYYNEQFF. The rearrangement links TRBV23-1 to TRBJ2-1, with D possibly matching TRBD2 (5 bases). TRBV23-1 is an ORF for which the function is uncertain. The CDR3 is made up of 18 amino acids. V shed 0 bases and J shed 3 bases, with 18 bases lying between them.

J is TRBJ1-1 and V is TRBV19; 9 positions match TRBD1. The CDR3 has 16 amino acids. Germline CDR1 reads LNHDA; CDR2 reads SQIVND (reference sequence). Trimming removed 6 bases from V and 4 bases from J; junction bases left unmatched: 12. CDR3 DNA: TGTGCCAGTAGGATAACAGGGGGCGACTGGGTCACTGAAGCTTTCTTT. Protein product: CASRITGGDWVTEAFF.

In this sample, this clone turned up once. The chain has TRBV4-3 and TRBJ2-3; D unclear. This CDR3 spans 18 amino acids. Trimming took off 0 bases at V and 0 bases at J, with 16 bases between the two ends. The V gene's germline CDR1 is LGHNA and CDR2 YSLEER. CDR3 DNA: TGCGCCAGCAGCCAAGAGGTGGGGTCCTTACCTAGCACAGATACGCAGTATTTT. It specifies CASSQEVGSLPSTDTQYF.

This sequence joins TRBV7-9 and TRBJ1-1; 8 bases line up with TRBD1. CDR1 SEHNR and CDR2 FQNEAQ come from the germline V gene (reference sequence). The CDR3 has 11 residues. Unmatched junction bases numbered 3, after V lost 4 bases and J lost 11 bases. DNA of the CDR3: TGTGCCAGCAGCTCGGGACAGGAGGCTTTCTTT. This gives the protein CASSSGQEAFF. Full variable domain (missing parts from reference TRBV7-9 and TRBJ1-1): DTGVSQNPRHKITKRGQNVTFRCDPISEHNRLYWYRQTLGQGPEFLTYFQNEAQLEKSRLLSDRFSAERPKGSFSTLEIQRTEQGDSAMYLCASSSGQEAFFGQGTRLTVV.

Only one count was recorded for this clone. This CDR3 is CASSHSSGNTIYF. CDR3 sequence (DNA): TGTGCCAGTAGCCATTCCTCTGGAAACACCATATATTTT. The J gene is TRBJ1-3, the V gene TRBV19, with D unresolved. Germline assignment: CDR1 LNHDA and CDR2 SQIVND (reference sequence). Trimming left V 6 bases short and J 0 bases short, with 6 bases between. The CDR3 extends over 13 amino acids.

In DNA, the CDR3 is TGTGCCAGCAGCCGACAGGGGGCGCTTAGCACTGAAGCTTTCTTT. Its protein product is CASSRQGALSTEAFF. The V and J genes are TRBV14 and TRBJ1-1; 10 bases map to TRBD1. This CDR3 has 15 amino acids. CDR1 is SGHDN and CDR2 is FVKESK in the germline V gene. The junction had 6 bases not matched to a gene; V was cut back by 4 bases and J by 4 bases.

This rearrangement joins TRBV28 to TRBJ2-1, with 8 bases identical to TRBD1. The CDR3 loop spans 13 amino acids. The V gene end was trimmed by 3 bases and the J gene end by 7 bases; junction bases not matched to a gene: 2. Germline-derived CDR1 and CDR2 are MDHEN and SYDVKM. The CDR3 sequence is CASSFQGANEQFF. The CDR3 nucleotides read TGTGCCAGCAGTTTTCAGGGGGCGAATGAGCAGTTCTTC.

The CDR3 nucleotides read TGTGCCAGCAGCGTCCGGGACAGGGGCTATGGCTACACCTTC. Residues: CASSVRDRGYGYTF. The genes are TRBV7-9 and TRBJ1-2, with 10 bases that match TRBD1. This CDR3 has 14 residues. Germline V CDR1 and CDR2: SEHNR, FQNEAQ (reference sequence). After removal of 5 bases from V and 4 bases from J, the junction contained 4 bases not matched to a gene. Full variable domain (missing parts from reference TRBV7-9 and TRBJ1-2): DTGVSQNPRHKITKRGQNVTFRCDPISEHNRLYWYRQTLGQGPEFLTYFQNEAQLEKSRLLSDRFSAERPKGSFSTLEIQRTEQGDSAMYLCASSVRDRGYGYTFGSGTRLTVV.

V gene TRBV5-1 combines with J gene TRBJ2-3; 15 bases agree with TRBD2. The CDR3 is made up of 16 amino acids. Unmatched junction bases numbered 3, after V lost 4 bases and J lost 3 bases. Germline-derived CDR1 and CDR2 are SGHRS and YFSETQ. The CDR3 coding sequence is TGCGCCAGCAGCCCGGGGACTAGCGGGAGGACAGATACGCAGTATTTT. Protein sequence: CASSPGTSGRTDTQYF.

The chain is built from TRBV6-4 and TRBJ2-2; tentatively, D is TRBD1 (6 bases). The germline gives CDR1 MRHNA, CDR2 SNTAGT. Trimming stripped 5 bases from V and 1 base from J, with 8 bases between. The CDR3 has 14 amino acids. This chain's CDR3 is CASSRQENTGELFF. CDR3 nucleotide sequence: TGTGCCAGCAGTAGACAGGAGAACACCGGGGAGCTGTTTTTT.

The chain recombines TRBV30 with TRBJ2-1; TRBD1 or TRBD2 may be the D gene (5 bases each). The CDR3 is made up of 15 amino acids. Per germline, CDR1 GTSNPN and CDR2 SVGIG (reference sequence). V was clipped by 0 bases and J by 2 bases, with 11 bases between them. CDR3 sequence: CAWSVYRGTYNEQFF. As DNA, the CDR3 is TGTGCCTGGAGTGTTTATCGGGGCACCTACAATGAGCAGTTCTTC.

CDR3 in amino acids: CSCSTDTQYF. CDR3 DNA: TGCAGTTGTAGCACAGATACGCAGTATTTT. The chain employs TRBV20-1 and TRBJ2-3; D uncertain. This CDR3 comprises 10 residues. The germline V gene encodes CDR1 DFQATT and CDR2 SNEGSKA (reference sequence). The V end lost 8 bases, the J end lost 0 bases, and 3 bases lay between the germline ends.

The chain joins TRBV23-1 to TRBJ1-4; possible D gene TRBD1, 6 bases. TRBV23-1 is annotated as an ORF whose role is uncertain. Trimming left V 2 bases short and J 7 bases short, with 17 bases between. The CDR3 extends over 16 amino acids. The CDR3 reads CASSQPTGSGTEKLFF. CDR3 in DNA: TGCGCCAGCAGTCAACCAACAGGGTCGGGGACTGAAAAACTGTTTTTT.

The CDR3 here is CASSRDRERDEQFF. In DNA, the CDR3 is TGTGCCAGCAGCCGGGACAGGGAGAGGGATGAGCAGTTCTTC. The chain uses TRBV6-1 and TRBJ2-1; 9 nucleotides agree with TRBD1. This CDR3 region has 14 residues. The trim removed 6 bases at V and 8 bases at J, leaving 8 bases unmatched. CDR1 is MNHNS, CDR2 SASEGT, per germline.

V and J are TRBV18 and TRBJ2-7, with 7 bases identical to TRBD1. This CDR3 comprises 14 residues. V shed 4 bases and J 6 bases; nucleotides not matched to a gene: 9. The germline gives CDR1 KGHSH, CDR2 LQKENI. CDR3 amino acids: CASSRDRVNSEQYF. The CDR3 nucleotides read TGTGCCAGCTCACGAGACAGGGTGAACAGCGAGCAGTACTTC.

This chain uses TRBV2 with TRBJ1-1; D not resolved. The CDR3 contains 13 residues. Between the trimmed V and J ends, which lost 8 bases and 0 bases, there was a span of 10 bases. Looked up from germline, CDR1 is SNHLY and CDR2 is FYNNEI. CDR3 DNA: TGTGCCAGCGTGACCGCGATGAACACTGAAGCTTTCTTT. Its protein is CASVTAMNTEAFF.

The chain has TRBV12-5 and TRBJ2-1; TRBD2 aligns across 12 bases. Germline-derived CDR1 and CDR2 are LGHNT and FRNRAP. With 2 bases clipped from V and 9 bases from J, the junction kept 14 bases outside the gene matches. This CDR3 region has 18 residues. CDR3 region: CASGLTLDGKTSGGEQFF. The DNA for the CDR3 is TGTGCTAGTGGTTTGACCCTAGACGGGAAGACTAGCGGGGGTGAGCAGTTCTTC.

The chain carries TRBV2 and TRBJ2-5, with D maybe TRBD2 (6 bases). The CDR3 contains 13 residues. Germline assignment: CDR1 SNHLY and CDR2 FYNNEI. Trimming shortened V by 4 bases and J by 7 bases, and 13 bases separated the two germline ends. CDR3 coding DNA: TGTGCCAGCAGTGTCGGCCCGGAGGGGACCCAGTACTTC. Its translation: CASSVGPEGTQYF. Supplemented by reference TRBV2 and TRBJ2-5, the full variable domain reads EPEVTQTPSHQVTQMGQEVILRCVPISNHLYFYWYRQILGQKVEFLVSFYNNEISEKSEIFDDQFSVERPDGSNFTLKIRSTKLEDSAMYFCASSVGPEGTQYFGPGTRLLVL.

This clone was seen just once. The V gene is TRBV7-2, the J gene TRBJ2-5, with D perhaps matching TRBD2 (10 bases). Trimming cost V 5 bases and J 7 bases, with 20 bases left between them. The CDR3 is 15 residues long. Germline V gene sequence: CDR1 SGHTA, CDR2 FQGNSA. Written as DNA, the CDR3 is TGTGCCAGCAGCAGCGGGGGGGGACAGGGACCGACCCAGTACTTC. Its protein is CASSSGGGQGPTQYF.

The V and J genes are TRBV7-2 and TRBJ2-4, with 12 nucleotides matching TRBD1. Per germline, CDR1 SGHTA and CDR2 FQGNSA. With V trimmed by 3 bases and J by 4 bases, 4 bases remained unmatched. This CDR3 region has 16 residues. The CDR3 sequence: CASSLGTGGPKNIQYF. In DNA, the CDR3 is TGTGCCAGCAGCTTGGGGACAGGGGGCCCTAAAAACATTCAGTACTTC.

The rearrangement links TRBV18 to TRBJ1-2, with D perhaps matching TRBD1 (5 bases). Germline V gene sequence: CDR1 KGHSH, CDR2 LQKENI. This CDR3 spans 14 amino acids. V was trimmed by 3 bases and J by 4 bases, leaving 12 bases between them. This chain's CDR3 is CASSPMTDGYGYTF. CDR3 nucleotides: TGTGCCAGCTCACCCATGACAGATGGCTATGGCTACACCTTC.